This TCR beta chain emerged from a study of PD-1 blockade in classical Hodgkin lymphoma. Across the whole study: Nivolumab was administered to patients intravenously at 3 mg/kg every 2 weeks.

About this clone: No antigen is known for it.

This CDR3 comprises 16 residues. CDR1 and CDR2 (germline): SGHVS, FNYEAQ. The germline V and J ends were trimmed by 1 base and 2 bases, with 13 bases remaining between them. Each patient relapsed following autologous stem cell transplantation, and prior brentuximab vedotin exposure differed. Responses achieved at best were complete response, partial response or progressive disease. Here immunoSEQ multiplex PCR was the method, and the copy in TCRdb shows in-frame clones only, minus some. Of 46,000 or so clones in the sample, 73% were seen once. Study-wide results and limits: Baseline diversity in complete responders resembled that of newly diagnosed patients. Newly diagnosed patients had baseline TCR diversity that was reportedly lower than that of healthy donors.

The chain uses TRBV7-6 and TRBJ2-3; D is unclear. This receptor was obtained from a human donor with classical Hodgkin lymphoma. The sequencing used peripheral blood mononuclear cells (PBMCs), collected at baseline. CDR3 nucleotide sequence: TGTGCCAGCAGCTTAGGGGCTGGAGCCCTCACAGATACGCAGTATTTT. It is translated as CASSLGAGALTDTQYF.